This TCR beta chain was sequenced during a study of OX40 agonist ivuxolimab in advanced cancers. Study-level information: With a range of roughly 20 to 85, age averaged approximately 60 years, and about 82% were male. Three patients had partial responses: one hepatocellular carcinoma, two cutaneous melanoma. Notes on the study in general: By week 6 at 0.1 to 3.0 mg/kg, blood CD4+ and CD8+ T cells had expanded clonally.

Data came from immunoSEQ multiplex PCR; TCRdb stores just in-frame clones and leaves some out. The repertoire has 85,000 to 100,000 clones, more than 70% of them found once; the top ten carry approximately 0.22%. On this clone itself: Its antigen is as yet unknown.

V shed 5 bases and J 3 bases; nucleotides not matched to a gene: 4. The CDR3 has 14 residues. From germline, CDR1 is MNHNS and CDR2 SASEGT. This rearrangement joins TRBV6-1 to TRBJ2-7; TRBD2 matches 10 bases. The material sequenced was CD4+ or CD8+ T cells sorted from blood, taken in a trial of the OX40 agonist ivuxolimab. The sequence derives from an adult with an advanced solid tumor such as melanoma, head and neck, liver or kidney cancer. CDR3 residues: CASSRTSGNYEQYV. CDR3 sequence (DNA): TGTGCCAGCAGTCGGACTAGCGGAAACTACGAGCAGTACGTC.